The following is a T cell receptor beta chain sequence with its context. Which antigen it targets is not known. No much larger clonotype is one base removed from it; base qualities were not supplied. In the paper's terms, the treatment or condition label means: around 19 received Ad26.COV2.S at low or high dose, single or two shots; about 5 received placebo; per-sample allocation not given. Repertoires of vaccine and placebo recipients were sequenced from samples collected on day 63 after the first injection. In Cohort 1b, about two dozen adults aged 18-55 years were enrolled at a single site in Boston, USA, between 29 July and 7 August 2020. Ad26.COV2.S consisted of a replication-incompetent adenovirus type 26 vector by which a prefusion-stabilized SARS-CoV-2 spike protein from the original Wuhan strain was expressed. TCRbeta CDR3 regions were sequenced with the immunoSEQ Assay. After extraction, genomic DNA underwent amplification by bias-controlled multiplex PCR, followed by high-throughput sequencing. The study's own analysis went as follows. To quantify the absolute abundance of each unique TCRbeta CDR3 region, sequences were collapsed and filtered. T cell fraction was estimated by normalizing TCRbeta template counts to usable DNA, with usable DNA measured through amplification of reference genes found in all nucleated cells. Repertoire TCRs were annotated as SARS-CoV-2-specific by exact matching of V gene, CDR3 amino acid sequence and J gene to a known reactive TCR set. The reference SARS-CoV-2 TCR set was obtained from MIRA and was filtered for enrichment in COVID-19-positive ImmuneCODE repertoires, whereby public or cross-reactive TCRs were removed. Using the MIRA antigens, annotated TCRs were further analysed by specific ORF or by position within an ORF. Depth was the summed frequency of annotated unique rearrangements, while breadth was defined as annotated unique rearrangements over total unique productive rearrangements. Group comparisons of TCR breadth used two-sided Wilcoxon rank-sum tests. TCRdb's version of the immuneACCESS table is confined to in-frame rearrangements and falls short of the full clone set. An unresolved V gene accounts for under half of the shortfall where checked; the remainder is of unknown origin. Clone size and the V and J calls come from that table; the DNA yielded D and trimming. The sample data list 300,000 to 400,000 clones, and about nine tenths of these were observed just once. Of the sample, about 3.5% falls within the top ten clones.

The data belong to a study of Ad26.COV2.S vaccination and SARS-CoV-2 variants (dated by TCRdb to the early 2020s). With regard to the full study: Vaccine-arm donors came from COV1001, a multicentre, randomized, double-blind, placebo-controlled phase I-IIa trial of Ad26.COV2.S in healthy adults. Ad26.COV2.S was administered intramuscularly at a dose of 5x10^10 or 1x10^11 viral particles, either as one shot or as two shots given 56 days apart. TCRbeta repertoire sequencing served as the tool for gauging how specific and how broad the SARS-CoV-2-reactive T cell receptors were following Ad26.COV2.S vaccination. A total of roughly 32 samples were included in the TCR-sequenced set, comprising about 20 Ad26.COV2.S vaccine recipients, 5 placebo recipients and 8 SARS-CoV-2 convalescent individuals. Trial participants were randomized into five groups of five: low-dose or high-dose Ad26.COV2.S given once or twice, or placebo on both occasions. Investigators did not know the trial group allocation while performing experiments and assessing outcomes.

Overall results and qualifications from the work: After vaccination, substantial breadth of spike-specific CD8+ and CD4+ T cell responses was reported. Compared with placebo recipients, Ad26.COV2.S recipients showed higher spike-specific TCR breadth (P = 0.0014). The study was not powered for comparison of responses between vaccine doses or regimens. The authors noted that total T cell responses may have been underestimated by the TCR breadth and depth analyses. Comparable non-spike TCR breadth was observed between vaccine and placebo recipients, consistent with only spike being contained in the vaccine.

From the cysteine up to the phenylalanine, the CDR3 has a length of 14 residues. Just the 42-base CDR3 DNA is kept, in frame starting at base 1. V loses 5 bases, J loses 4 bases, and the germline ends lie 14 bases apart. The germline V gene sets CDR1 to MGHRA and CDR2 to YSYEKL. The receptor was derived from a person aged 18-65 years who received the Ad26.COV2.S COVID-19 vaccine or a placebo. The V and J segments used are TRBV4-1 and TRBJ1-1; TRBD1 could be the D gene, as 5 bases match. Here the sequenced sample was peripheral blood, taken in a trial of Ad26.COV2.S vaccine versus placebo. The sequence in DNA is TGCGCCAGCAGCGAAGGGAGGGGATTCACTGAAGCTTTCTTT. This encodes CASSEGRGFTEAFF.